This passage covers 15 T cell receptor beta chains from one sample sequenced in a study of cytomegalovirus exposure and HLA in healthy donors. TCRdb's copy holds only in-frame clones and misses some; the assay was immunoSEQ multiplex PCR. This table has around 250,000 clones, less than 95% appearing once. Sequenced material: PBMCs. The receptors derive from a woman under 40 in good health and CMV-seronegative.

With respect to this clone: The same CDR3 can be traced to other DNA sequences in this sample. The chain combines TRBV29-1 with TRBJ2-1, with 12 bases identical to TRBD2. The germline CDR1 and CDR2 sequences are SQVTM and ANQGSEA. V shed 7 bases and J 1 base; nucleotides not matched to a gene: 2. The CDR3 is 14 amino acids. This CDR3 is CSGLAGASYNEQFF. The CDR3 DNA sequence: TGCAGCGGACTAGCGGGGGCTTCCTACAATGAGCAGTTCTTC.

V gene TRBV29-1 combines with J gene TRBJ2-1; D remains unclear. Trimming left V 6 bases short and J 6 bases short, with 18 bases between. The CDR3 loop spans 14 amino acids. The V gene's germline CDR1 is SQVTM and CDR2 ANQGSEA. Here the CDR3 DNA reads TGCAGCGTCCCCTTGTTAGACCCCGGCAATGAGCAGTTCTTC. Amino acids: CSVPLLDPGNEQFF.

This clone was detected only a few times. The chain recombines TRBV13 with TRBJ1-2; 7 bases are a match to TRBD1. The CDR3 runs to 14 residues. The V gene end was trimmed by 4 bases and the J gene end by 4 bases; junction bases not matched to a gene: 6. The germline V gene encodes CDR1 PRHDT and CDR2 FYEKMQ (reference sequence). The DNA of the CDR3 is TGTGCCAGCAGCTCCCGGGGACAGCTCTATGGCTACACCTTC. This encodes CASSSRGQLYGYTF.

The chain recombines TRBV27 with TRBJ1-5; D unresolved. V gave up 7 bases and J gave up 3 bases, with 13 bases separating them. This CDR3 contains 14 residues. CDR1 is MNHEY and CDR2 is SMNVEV in the germline V gene (reference sequence). The CDR3 loop reads CASKDRQLNQPQHF. For the CDR3, the DNA is TGTGCCAGCAAGGACCGACAACTCAATCAGCCCCAGCATTTT.

This chain uses TRBV29-1 with TRBJ1-4, with 8 bases fitting TRBD1. Germline CDR1 SQVTM, CDR2 ANQGSEA. This CDR3 comprises 13 residues. The trim removed 7 bases at V and 7 bases at J, leaving 8 bases unmatched. CDR3 protein: CSGAGGAGEKLFF. CDR3 DNA: TGCAGCGGGGCAGGGGGCGCGGGTGAAAAACTGTTTTTT. Supplemented by reference TRBV29-1 and TRBJ1-4, the full variable domain reads SAVISQKPSRDICQRGTSLTIQCQVDSQVTMMFWYRQQPGQSLTLIATANQGSEATYESGFVIDKFPISRPNLTFSTLTVSNMSPEDSSIYLCSGAGGAGEKLFFGSGTQLSVL.

V usage is TRBV5-4 and J usage is TRBJ2-5, with TRBD2 matching over 7 bases. Germline values: CDR1 SGHNT, CDR2 YYREEE (reference sequence). J lost 3 bases, V lost 2 bases, and 13 bases had no gene match. The CDR3 contains 17 residues. CDR3 loop: CASSFGALLGGEETQYF. For the CDR3, the DNA is TGTGCCAGCAGCTTTGGGGCACTTCTGGGGGGGGAAGAGACCCAGTACTTC.

J is TRBJ2-1 and V is TRBV4-1; D may be TRBD2 (6 bases). Looked up from germline, CDR1 is MGHRA and CDR2 is YSYEKL. The CDR3 loop spans 16 amino acids. The V end lost 0 bases, the J end lost 4 bases, and 13 bases lay between the germline ends. In DNA form, the CDR3 reads TGCGCCAGCAGCCAAGATGCCGGGAGTGCGTACAATGAGCAGTTCTTC. This gives the protein CASSQDAGSAYNEQFF.

V is TRBV6-5 and J is TRBJ1-5, with D hard to call. The CDR3 length is 13 residues. The V end was cut by 0 bases, the J end by 6 bases, with 6 bases between. Per the germline V gene, CDR1 is MNHEY and CDR2 is SVGAGI. The chain's CDR3 is CASSYSFGQPQHF. For the CDR3, the DNA is TGTGCCAGCAGTTACTCGTTCGGTCAGCCCCAGCATTTT.

V and J are TRBV6-1 and TRBJ2-5, with 7 bases fitting TRBD2. Germline V gene data show CDR1 as MNHNS and CDR2 as SASEGT. V dropped 6 bases and J dropped 1; count of bases not matched to a gene: 8. The CDR3 sequence is 15 residues long. The CDR3 DNA follows: TGTGCCAGCAGAGGCGGGAGCCACACCCAAGAGACCCAGTACTTC. Translation gives CASRGGSHTQETQYF.

CDR3 nucleotides: TGTGCCAGCAGCCCGAGACAGAGCTCCTACGAGCAGTACTTC. Translation: CASSPRQSSYEQYF. The chain uses TRBV7-9 and TRBJ2-7, with D perhaps TRBD1 (5 bases). The length of the CDR3 is 14 residues. Germline V CDR1 and CDR2: SEHNR, FQNEAQ (reference sequence). Trimming shortened V by 5 bases and J by 0 bases, and 11 bases separated the two germline ends.

The gene calls are TRBV28 and TRBJ1-1; 7 bases fit TRBD1. The CDR3 consists of 16 residues. V was clipped by 4 bases and J by 8 bases; unmatched bases: 16. In germline, CDR1 is MDHEN, CDR2 SYDVKM. This CDR3 reads CASSSPRNLRTGEAFF. In DNA form, the CDR3 reads TGTGCCAGCAGTTCCCCGAGAAATCTCCGGACAGGCGAAGCTTTCTTT.

V and J are TRBV6-1 and TRBJ2-5; D tentatively fits TRBD1 or TRBD2 (5 bases each). The germline gives CDR1 MNHNS, CDR2 SASEGT. Trimming left V 2 bases short and J 5 bases short, with 9 bases between. This CDR3 region has 13 residues. The CDR3 DNA is TGTGCCAGCAGTGAAAGATGGGGGGAGACCCAGTACTTC. Amino acids: CASSERWGETQYF.

V usage is TRBV19 and J usage is TRBJ2-7; 9 bases align to TRBD1. The CDR3 length is 15 residues. Germline loops: CDR1 LNHDA, CDR2 SQIVND (reference sequence). V lost 3 bases, J lost 4 bases, and 7 bases stayed unmatched. This chain's CDR3 is CASSIRGQGLYEQYF. The DNA for the CDR3 is TGTGCCAGTAGTATCCGGGGACAGGGACTGTACGAGCAGTACTTC.

The chain employs TRBV14 and TRBJ1-2, with unresolved D. The V and J ends lost 4 bases and 3 bases respectively, with 9 bases between them. CDR3 length: 13 amino acids. Germline V lookup: CDR1 SGHDN, CDR2 FVKESK. The CDR3 DNA reads TGTGCCAGCAGCCGAGGGATGCACTATGGCTACACCTTC. Amino acids: CASSRGMHYGYTF.

V is TRBV27 and J is TRBJ1-5, with D possibly being TRBD1 (5 bases). Germline CDR1 MNHEY, CDR2 SMNVEV (reference sequence). V was clipped by 4 bases and J by 3 bases, with 16 bases between them. The CDR3 is 16 amino acids. CDR3 sequence (DNA): TGTGCCAGCAGTTCCCACGGGGCAGGAATCAATCAGCCCCAGCATTTT. The encoded protein is CASSSHGAGINQPQHF.